A single count supports the clone carrying this T cell receptor (beta chain). This CDR3 spans 14 amino acids. In germline, CDR1 is KGHSH, CDR2 LQKENI. Deletions cut 5 bases from V and 1 base from J, with 12 bases between. Generated by immunoSEQ multiplex PCR, the TCRdb table keeps only in-frame clones and is missing some. Of tens of thousands of clones listed, approximately 91% are singletons. This sample was included in a study of OX40 agonist ivuxolimab in advanced cancers. The clonotype comes from an adult with an advanced solid tumor such as melanoma, head and neck, liver or kidney cancer. The input for sequencing was CD4+ or CD8+ T cells sorted from blood, taken in a trial of the OX40 agonist ivuxolimab. The chain combines TRBV18 with TRBJ2-7; D is possibly TRBD1 (7 bases). The DNA for the CDR3 is TGTGCCAGCTCAAAGGAGGGGGCTTCCTACGAGCAGTACTTC. Amino acid sequence: CASSKEGASYEQYF.